This TCR beta chain was found in a study of graft-versus-host responses after intestinal transplantation. Across the whole study: Recipients were all induced with anti-thymocyte globulin, then given tacrolimus and steroids for around three years.

Some clones are missing from TCRdb's copy, which holds only in-frame ones; the method was immunoSEQ multiplex PCR. Seen here are about 13,000 clones, over 70% observed once, and the top ten hold roughly 7%. The CDR3 contains 13 residues. Processed graft tissue released its intraepithelial and lamina propria lymphocytes. The chain couples TRBV21-1 to TRBJ2-7; the table calls TRBD1, which could not be checked here. TRBV21-1 is deemed a pseudogene. The sequences come from ileum tissue, collected 16 days after intestinal transplant. The receptor was derived from a human patient who received an intestinal transplant, so some T cells may come from the graft donor. This chain's CDR3 is CATPRQAFYEQYF. The CDR3 DNA is TGTGCCACCCCGAGACAGGCCTTCTACGAGCAGTACTTC.